The TCR beta chain under discussion was sequenced for a study of blood T cell repertoires in COVID-19. V was clipped by 0 bases and J by 0 bases, with 9 bases between them. The CDR3 extends over 16 amino acids. Germline V lookup: CDR1 SGHRS, CDR2 YFSETQ. In the original processing: Nucleated cell counts were estimated from reference gene primer amplification. Method: immunoSEQ multiplex PCR; TCRdb's copy keeps in-frame clones and lacks some. The DNA gave D and trimming, while V, J and clone size come from that table. The profile shows about 250,000 clones, 92% of them singletons. The specimen was peripheral blood. The source of this sequence is a man younger than 45 with COVID-19, enrolled during active disease. The chain uses TRBV5-1 and TRBJ2-2; no reliable D call. CDR3 coding DNA: TGCGCCAGCAGCTTGGTACGGCAGGCGAACACCGGGGAGCTGTTTTTT. The encoded protein is CASSLVRQANTGELFF.